This T cell receptor beta chain is from a study of cytotoxic CD8 clonotypes in ibrutinib-treated CLL. Here immunoSEQ multiplex PCR was the method, and the copy in TCRdb shows in-frame clones only, minus some. The sample includes about 160,000 clones, approximately 84% of them seen just once. Study-level results: Upon ibrutinib response clonality rose, and upon progression it fell back toward baseline. Circulating CD8+ T-cell counts were tracked by baseline clonality, which exceeded that of age-matched healthy donors.

CDR3 length equals 13 residues. CDR1 is SGHTA, CDR2 FQGNSA, per germline. Trimming left V 1 base short and J 2 bases short, with 5 bases between. As to this clone: Its target is unknown.

The sequenced sample was PBMCs, obtained after 24 months of ibrutinib treatment. The genes are TRBV7-2 and TRBJ1-1; D remains ambiguous. This sequence was found in a human donor with chronic lymphocytic leukemia. Written as DNA, the CDR3 is TGTGCCAGCAGCTTAGAACTAAACACTGAAGCTTTCTTT. Protein product: CASSLELNTEAFF.